Listed here are 16 T cell receptor beta chains from one sample, sequenced in a study of immune evolution from preneoplasia to lung adenocarcinoma. Assay used: immunoSEQ multiplex PCR; TCRdb lists only in-frame clones, some missing. Of some 4,700 clones listed, less than 85% are singletons. Input material: FFPE adjacent normal lung tissue. Receptors originate from a person aged 55-80 years with lung adenocarcinoma.

This clone has only a few counts. The chain carries TRBV7-2 and TRBJ2-7; 9 nucleotides agree with TRBD2. CDR3 length: 16 amino acids. Per germline, CDR1 SGHTA and CDR2 FQGNSA. The junction had 8 bases not matched to a gene; V was cut back by 1 base and J by 4 bases. As DNA, the CDR3 is TGTGCCAGCAGCTTAGGGGGACTAGCTGGAGGATACGAGCAGTACTTC. Its protein product is CASSLGGLAGGYEQYF. Full variable domain (rest looked up from reference TRBV7-2 and TRBJ2-7): GAGVSQSPSNKVTEKGKDVELRCDPISGHTALYWYRQSLGQGLEFLIYFQGNSAPDKSGLPSDRFSAERTGGSVSTLTIQRTQQEDSAVYLCASSLGGLAGGYEQYFGPGTRLTVT.

The V call is TRBV18, the J call TRBJ1-4; 8 nucleotides match TRBD1. Germline V gene data show CDR1 as KGHSH and CDR2 as LQKENI. This CDR3 contains 17 residues. After removal of 1 base from V and 7 bases from J, the junction contained 11 bases not matched to a gene. Here the CDR3 reads CASSPLGQATLSEKLFF. The CDR3 region has the DNA TGTGCCAGCTCACCACTGGGACAGGCGACTTTATCTGAAAAACTGTTTTTT.

The chain uses TRBV10-2 and TRBJ2-1; TRBD1 or TRBD2 may be the D gene (6 bases each). V was trimmed by 7 bases and J by 5 bases, leaving 15 bases between them. This CDR3 is built from 14 residues. Germline V lookup: CDR1 WSHSY, CDR2 SAAADI. CDR3 sequence reads: CASIRGGQDNEQFF. The CDR3 DNA sequence: TGCGCCAGCATAAGAGGGGGGCAGGACAATGAGCAGTTCTTC.

This chain uses TRBV18 with TRBJ2-7; D is perhaps TRBD1 (5 bases). Germline V gene lookup returns CDR1 KGHSH and CDR2 LQKENI. The CDR3 has 14 residues. The ends were cut back, 3 bases at V and 3 bases at J, with 12 bases in the middle. CDR3 loop: CASSPDITFYEQYF. Here the CDR3 DNA reads TGTGCCAGCTCACCGGACATTACCTTCTACGAGCAGTACTTC.

V is TRBV29-1 and J is TRBJ2-2; tentatively, D is TRBD1 (5 bases). The CDR3 sequence is 11 residues long. Germline V lookup: CDR1 SQVTM, CDR2 ANQGSEA. V was pared by 7 bases and J by 5 bases, with 8 bases between. The CDR3 spells CSGRVTGELFF. The CDR3 DNA sequence: TGCAGCGGCAGGGTTACCGGGGAGCTGTTTTTT.

CDR3 nucleotides: TGCAGCGTTGAAGTTGCCAGGGGTGGCTACACCTTC. Translating gives CSVEVARGGYTF. This chain links TRBV29-1 with TRBJ1-2; possible D gene TRBD1, 6 bases. Germline CDR1 SQVTM, CDR2 ANQGSEA. V was clipped by 1 base and J by 7 bases, with 10 bases between them. This CDR3 is 12 amino acids long.

The gene calls are TRBV5-1 and TRBJ1-4; D uncertain. Germline CDR1 reads SGHRS; CDR2 reads YFSETQ. The CDR3 length is 17 residues. Trimming stripped 2 bases from V and 0 bases from J, with 14 bases between. CDR3 residues: CASSFEVSSTTNEKLFF. In nucleotides, the CDR3 is TGCGCCAGCAGCTTTGAGGTGTCCTCCACAACTAATGAAAAACTGTTTTTT.

The chain combines TRBV5-1 with TRBJ1-1; 9 bases map to TRBD1. With V trimmed by 0 bases and J by 6 bases, 6 bases remained unmatched. The CDR3 has 15 amino acids. The germline CDR1 and CDR2 sequences are SGHRS and YFSETQ. CDR3 amino acids: CASSLAPGQGPEAFF. The CDR3 coding sequence is TGCGCCAGCAGCTTGGCCCCGGGACAGGGCCCTGAAGCTTTCTTT.

The J gene is TRBJ1-2, the V gene TRBV9; D may be TRBD1 (6 bases). Trimming removed 3 bases at V and 3 bases at J, with 9 bases between. CDR3 length: 13 residues. The germline CDR1 and CDR2 sequences are SGDLS and YYNGEE. For the CDR3, the DNA is TGTGCCAGCAGCGCGGACAGCCACTATGGCTACACCTTC. It codes for CASSADSHYGYTF.

CDR3 region: CASSTGGTAYEQYF. CDR3 coding DNA: TGTGCCAGCTCCACCGGCGGGACCGCCTACGAGCAGTACTTC. This chain joins TRBV18 and TRBJ2-7; D is possibly TRBD2 (6 bases). V lost 6 bases and J 2 bases, leaving 14 bases between the germline ends. The CDR3 consists of 14 residues. Germline loops: CDR1 KGHSH, CDR2 LQKENI.

The CDR3 sequence: CASSLKQEATYEQYF. The CDR3 bases are TGCGCCAGCAGCTTGAAACAGGAAGCGACCTACGAGCAGTACTTC. This rearrangement joins TRBV5-1 to TRBJ2-7; D perhaps matches TRBD1 (5 bases). Trimming left V 1 base short and J 2 bases short, with 13 bases between. This CDR3 comprises 15 residues. Germline V gene sequence: CDR1 SGHRS, CDR2 YFSETQ.

The CDR3 here is CALGARRETQYF. The CDR3 nucleotides read TGTGCCTTGGGCGCTAGGCGGGAGACCCAGTACTTC. The chain uses TRBV30 and TRBJ2-5; D gene uncertain. Trimming pared 7 bases from V and 5 bases from J, leaving 14 bases between. This CDR3 is 12 amino acids long. The germline V gene encodes CDR1 GTSNPN and CDR2 SVGIG (reference sequence).

V usage is TRBV4-3 and J usage is TRBJ2-3, with D hard to call. V shed 1 base and J shed 3 bases, with 14 bases lying between them. Germline CDR1 reads LGHNA; CDR2 reads YSLEER. This CDR3 spans 16 amino acids. CDR3: CASSQGWAAPTDTQYF. The DNA for the CDR3 is TGCGCCAGCAGCCAAGGGTGGGCAGCTCCTACAGATACGCAGTATTTT.

V gene TRBV27 combines with J gene TRBJ1-5, with 8 bases lining up with TRBD1. Losses at the gene ends were 6 bases for V and 5 bases for J; bases not matched to a gene: 9. The CDR3 sequence is 15 residues long. Germline CDR1 MNHEY, CDR2 SMNVEV (reference sequence). In nucleotides, the CDR3 is TGTGCCAGCAGGGACGGACAGGGCGGGTATCAGCCCCAGCATTTT. Protein: CASRDGQGGYQPQHF.

The V call is TRBV11-2, the J call TRBJ2-3, with D perhaps matching TRBD1 (6 bases). Looked up from germline, CDR1 is SGHAT and CDR2 is FQNNGV. The CDR3 is 13 amino acids. Trimming pared 7 bases from V and 2 bases from J, leaving 10 bases between. The CDR3 sequence is CASITGITDTQYF. CDR3 sequence (DNA): TGTGCCAGCATAACAGGGATCACAGATACGCAGTATTTT. The full variable domain, its missing parts supplied by reference TRBV11-2 and TRBJ2-3, is EAGVAQSPRYKIIEKRQSVAFWCNPISGHATLYWYQQILGQGPKLLIQFQNNGVVDDSQLPKDRFSAERLKGVDSTLKIQPAKLEDSAVYLCASITGITDTQYFGPGTRLTVL.

The chain recombines TRBV5-4 with TRBJ2-7; D is unclear. From germline, CDR1 is SGHNT and CDR2 YYREEE (reference sequence). V gave up 0 bases and J gave up 2 bases, with 9 bases separating them. The CDR3 loop spans 14 amino acids. CDR3 nucleotide sequence: TGTGCCAGCAGCTTGGCATCGGGCGCCTACGAGCAGTACTTC. Residues: CASSLASGAYEQYF.